This entry lists 22 T cell receptor beta chains sequenced from one sample in a study of vaccination and CD4 T cells after COVID-19. Treatment described: approximately nine-day PBMC culture with coronavirus spike peptide pools or control peptides (ViraFEST assay). No antigen has been assigned to these receptors. Cultured CD4+ T cell DNA was sequenced using the Oncomine TCR Beta short-read assay. TCRdb passed the PCR reads through MiXCR, listing each CDR3 protein once. The sample holds around 19,000 distinct CDR3 sequences, around 50% seen once. Sequencing used CD4+ T cells from blood, cultured in vitro. The origin of the receptors is a human donor who had recovered from COVID-19.

This sequence joins TRBV5-4 and TRBJ1-2, with 10 bases fitting TRBD1. Trimming removed 4 bases from V and 8 bases from J; junction bases left unmatched: 5. The germline gives CDR1 SGHNT, CDR2 YYREEE (reference sequence). This CDR3 spans 13 amino acids. CDR3 nucleotides: TGTGCCAGCAGCCTAGGGACAGGGGACGGCTACACCTTC. This gives the protein CASSLGTGDGYTF.

The chain has TRBV10-3 and TRBJ1-5; possibly TRBD1 for D (6 bases). Germline CDR1 is ENHRY and CDR2 is SYGVKD. This CDR3 is 14 amino acids long. V was pared by 3 bases and J by 6 bases, with 12 bases between. The CDR3 DNA reads TGTGCCATCAGTGAAGAGGGGGAGGTTCAGCCCCAGCATTTT. Translated: CAISEEGEVQPQHF.

CDR3 DNA sequence: TGTGCCAGCTCTCTACAGGGAGGAGGCCAGCCCCAGCATTTT. Protein: CASSLQGGGQPQHF. The chain links TRBV2 to TRBJ1-5; TRBD1 is a possible D gene (6 bases). CDR3 length: 14 amino acids. Trimming took off 8 bases at V and 7 bases at J, with 18 bases between the two ends. Germline V CDR1 and CDR2: SNHLY, FYNNEI.

The genes are TRBV15 and TRBJ1-6; the D gene is possibly TRBD1 (6 bases). The CDR3 consists of 16 residues. Germline V gene lookup returns CDR1 LNHNV and CDR2 YYDKDF (reference sequence). The V and J ends lost 0 bases and 10 bases respectively, with 16 bases between them. CDR3 protein: CATSRDRDRRYSPLHF. The CDR3 region has the DNA TGTGCCACCAGCAGAGATAGAGACAGGAGATACTCACCCCTCCACTTT.

J is TRBJ1-2 and V is TRBV20-1; 7 nucleotides agree with TRBD1. The germline CDR1 and CDR2 sequences are DFQATT and SNEGSKA (reference sequence). The CDR3 contains 14 residues. V was pared by 6 bases and J by 6 bases, with 13 bases of the junction left unmatched. CDR3 amino acids: CSAAGANRGHGYTF. CDR3 nucleotide sequence: TGCAGTGCCGCCGGGGCTAACAGGGGACATGGCTACACCTTC.

This chain connects TRBV7-2 to TRBJ2-5; either TRBD1 or TRBD2 may supply D (5 bases each). The germline V gene has CDR1 SGHTA and CDR2 FQGNSA. The V end lost 5 bases, the J end lost 1 base, and 14 bases lay between the germline ends. The CDR3 has 15 residues. The CDR3 DNA reads as TGTGCCAGCAGCCACCCCCGGGGCCCCCAAGAGACCCAGTACTTC. Its protein product is CASSHPRGPQETQYF.

With respect to this clonotype: No DNA is shown, since the ends of the CDR3 on it are uncertain; the CDR3 is the one TCRdb lists. This chain connects TRBV19 to TRBJ2-7. In germline, CDR1 is LNHDA, CDR2 SQIVND (reference sequence). The CDR3 spans 11 amino acids, including both terminal residues. This CDR3 is CASTSGYEQYF.

For the CDR3, the DNA is TGTGCCAGCCGGGGACTAGCGGGAGCCGGTGAGCAGTTCTTC. Protein: CASRGLAGAGEQFF. The chain has TRBV6-4 and TRBJ2-1; 14 bases map to TRBD2. The V and J ends lost 8 bases and 9 bases, in that order; junction bases with no gene match: 6. There are 14 residues in the CDR3. CDR1 is MRHNA and CDR2 is SNTAGT in the germline V gene.

This chain joins TRBV5-1 and TRBJ1-6, with TRBD1 matching over 8 bases. The CDR3 contains 18 residues. J gave up 5 bases and V 3 bases, and 13 bases lay outside the gene matches. Germline assignment: CDR1 SGHRS and CDR2 YFSETQ. CDR3 region: CASSSSGTGRLNNSPLHF. CDR3 nucleotides: TGCGCCAGCAGCTCCTCCGGGACAGGCCGCCTGAATAATTCACCCCTCCACTTT.

This clonotype has just a few counts. The chain employs TRBV2 and TRBJ2-3; 7 positions agree with TRBD1. The CDR3 extends over 13 amino acids. From germline, CDR1 is SNHLY and CDR2 FYNNEI. With 10 bases clipped from V and 3 bases from J, the junction kept 7 bases outside the gene matches. The CDR3: CATKGTATDTQYF. The CDR3 coding sequence is TGTGCCACCAAAGGGACAGCTACAGATACGCAGTATTTT.

The chain has TRBV27 and TRBJ1-1; tentative D call: TRBD1 (6 bases). Trimming stripped 8 bases from V and 1 base from J, with 11 bases between. CDR1 and CDR2 (germline): MNHEY, SMNVEV (reference sequence). The CDR3 has 13 amino acids. Here the CDR3 DNA reads TGTGCCAGCCGAGGGGGGGCGAACACTGAAGCTTTCTTT. Translating it yields CASRGGANTEAFF.

The chain links TRBV6-1 to TRBJ1-5, with D unresolved. Germline CDR1 reads MNHNS; CDR2 reads SASEGT. Trimming removed 3 bases from V and 2 bases from J, with 11 bases in between. CDR3 length equals 15 residues. CDR3 sequence: CASSDNGMGNQPQHF. The CDR3 nucleotides read TGTGCCAGCAGTGATAACGGTATGGGCAATCAGCCCCAGCATTTT.

V and J are TRBV29-1 and TRBJ2-5, with 7 bases that match TRBD1. CDR3 length: 12 amino acids. The V gene end was trimmed by 6 bases and the J gene end by 5 bases; junction bases not matched to a gene: 6. Germline CDR1 reads SQVTM; CDR2 reads ANQGSEA. Written as DNA, the CDR3 is TGCAGCGTCTCCACAGGGGTCGAGACCCAGTACTTC. This gives the protein CSVSTGVETQYF.

The rearrangement uses TRBV28 and TRBJ1-4; TRBD1 matches 10 bases. This CDR3 comprises 15 residues. The V and J ends lost 5 bases and 8 bases, in that order; junction bases with no gene match: 8. CDR1 and CDR2 from the germline V gene are MDHEN and SYDVKM. The CDR3 sequence: CASSLGGTGDEKLFF. CDR3 bases: TGTGCCAGCAGTCTAGGAGGGACAGGGGACGAAAAACTGTTTTTT.

The V call is TRBV5-4, the J call TRBJ2-1; TRBD2 matches 14 bases. Germline V gene sequence: CDR1 SGHNT, CDR2 YYREEE (reference sequence). J was trimmed by 7 bases and V by 2 bases; bases with no gene match: 11. CDR3 length: 18 residues. CDR3 in DNA: TGTGCCAGCAGCTTCACAGGGACTAGCGGGAGCCCCAGGAATGAGCAGTTCTTC. It yields the protein CASSFTGTSGSPRNEQFF.

This chain connects TRBV10-3 to TRBJ2-1; 11 nucleotides align to TRBD2. Unmatched junction bases numbered 2, after V lost 10 bases and J lost 0 bases. This CDR3 comprises 14 residues. Germline CDR1 is ENHRY and CDR2 is SYGVKD. The CDR3 here is CASLAGGSYNEQFF. CDR3 in DNA: TGTGCCAGCCTAGCGGGGGGCTCCTACAATGAGCAGTTCTTC.

This clonotype was counted a few times. For the CDR3, the DNA is TGTGCCAGCAGTGGTAGGACAGGATCCTATGGCTACACCTTC. This translates into CASSGRTGSYGYTF. The genes are TRBV2 and TRBJ1-2; 7 nucleotides line up with TRBD1. The CDR3 runs 14 residues. V was pared by 4 bases and J by 4 bases, with 6 bases of the junction left unmatched. The germline V gene encodes CDR1 SNHLY and CDR2 FYNNEI.

This clonotype came up a few times. V and J are TRBV28 and TRBJ1-5; D is unresolved. This CDR3 spans 13 amino acids. CDR1 MDHEN and CDR2 SYDVKM come from the germline V gene. Trimming stripped 5 bases from V and 4 bases from J, with 9 bases between. The DNA for the CDR3 is TGTGCCAGCAGTGATACAAGGAATCAGCCCCAGCATTTT. Its protein is CASSDTRNQPQHF.

V is TRBV11-3 and J is TRBJ2-3; D is possibly TRBD2 (6 bases). Per germline, CDR1 SGHNT and CDR2 YENEEA. The CDR3 is 16 amino acids. V lost 2 bases to trimming and J lost 1 base, with 13 bases between them. The CDR3 loop is CASSLLSPGGTDTQYF. The CDR3 DNA is TGTGCCAGCAGCTTATTAAGCCCGGGGGGCACAGATACGCAGTATTTT.

J is TRBJ2-3 and V is TRBV10-2; D remains ambiguous. V was trimmed by 5 bases and J by 5 bases, leaving 11 bases between them. The CDR3 contains 13 residues. Germline V gene data show CDR1 as WSHSY and CDR2 as SAAADI. The CDR3 coding sequence is TGCGCCAGCAGTTCCCTGATGGGAGATACGCAGTATTTT. Translated, it gives CASSSLMGDTQYF.

This clonotype was detected only a few times. The chain carries TRBV5-1 and TRBJ1-1; D is uncertain. CDR1 is SGHRS and CDR2 is YFSETQ in the germline V gene. The V gene lost 2 bases and the J gene lost 6 bases, with 17 bases spanning the gap. This CDR3 has 15 residues. For the CDR3, the DNA is TGCGCCAGCAGCTTTTGGGAAAAAGAGGGCCCTGAAGCTTTCTTT. Amino acids: CASSFWEKEGPEAFF.

V usage is TRBV19 and J usage is TRBJ1-2; D is undetermined. The CDR3 totals 13 residues. Trimming pared 3 bases from V and 2 bases from J, leaving 7 bases between. Germline V lookup: CDR1 LNHDA, CDR2 SQIVND (reference sequence). CDR3 coding DNA: TGTGCCAGTAGTATGAAAGAGAACTATGGCTACACCTTC. Amino acid sequence: CASSMKENYGYTF.